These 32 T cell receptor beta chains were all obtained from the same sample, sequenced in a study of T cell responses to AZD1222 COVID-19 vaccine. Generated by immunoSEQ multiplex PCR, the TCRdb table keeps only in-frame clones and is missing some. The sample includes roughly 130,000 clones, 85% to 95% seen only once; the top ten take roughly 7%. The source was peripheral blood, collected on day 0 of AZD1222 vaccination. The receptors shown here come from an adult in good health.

This CDR3 reads CASSQEETESSGANVLTF. Here the CDR3 DNA reads TGCGCCAGCAGCCAAGAAGAGACAGAGAGCTCTGGGGCCAACGTCCTGACTTTC. The chain combines TRBV4-3 with TRBJ2-6; a weak D match, TRBD1 (5 bases). In germline, CDR1 is LGHNA, CDR2 YSLEER. The CDR3 spans 18 residues. Trimming removed 0 bases at V and 0 bases at J, with 12 bases between.

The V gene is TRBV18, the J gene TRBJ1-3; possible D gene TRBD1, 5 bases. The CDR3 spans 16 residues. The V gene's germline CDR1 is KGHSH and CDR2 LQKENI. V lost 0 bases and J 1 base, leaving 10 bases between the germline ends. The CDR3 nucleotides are TGTGCCAGCTCACCACCGGGACGGGGGTCTGGAAACACCATATATTTT. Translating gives CASSPPGRGSGNTIYF.

The CDR3 protein is CASSYSRRGASGYTF. The CDR3 DNA sequence: TGTGCCAGCAGTTACTCCCGCCGGGGAGCTAGTGGCTACACCTTC. The rearrangement joins TRBV6-7 to TRBJ1-2; D ambiguous. TRBV6-7 is annotated as an ORF whose role is uncertain. V shed 0 bases and J shed 7 bases, with 15 bases lying between them. CDR3 length: 15 residues.

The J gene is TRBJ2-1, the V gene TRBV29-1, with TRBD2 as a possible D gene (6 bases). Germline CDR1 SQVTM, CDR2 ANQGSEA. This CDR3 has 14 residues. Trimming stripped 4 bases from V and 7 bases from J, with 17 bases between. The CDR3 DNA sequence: TGCAGCGTTGGGTCGGGAGTAAGGGAGAATGAGCAGTTCTTC. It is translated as CSVGSGVRENEQFF.

CDR3 DNA: TGTGCCAGCAGTCCGGGACACTCGGGGGGAAACACCATATATTTT. Translation gives CASSPGHSGGNTIYF. The chain couples TRBV9 to TRBJ1-3; possibly TRBD1 for D (6 bases). The CDR3 contains 15 residues. Trimming took 5 bases from V and 4 from J, leaving 16 bases between them. Germline CDR1 is SGDLS and CDR2 is YYNGEE.

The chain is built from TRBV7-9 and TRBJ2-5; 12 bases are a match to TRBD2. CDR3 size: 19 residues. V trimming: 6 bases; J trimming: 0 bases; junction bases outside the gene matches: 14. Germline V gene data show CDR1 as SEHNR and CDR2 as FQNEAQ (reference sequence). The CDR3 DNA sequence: TGTGCCAGCAGTCTAACGGAGCTAGCGGGAGGGCCAAACCAAGAGACCCAGTACTTC. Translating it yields CASSLTELAGGPNQETQYF.

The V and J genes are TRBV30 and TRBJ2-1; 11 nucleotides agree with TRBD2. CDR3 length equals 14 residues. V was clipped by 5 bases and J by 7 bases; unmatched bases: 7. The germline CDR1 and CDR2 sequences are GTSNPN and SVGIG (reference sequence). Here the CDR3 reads CAWRTGTSGNEQFF. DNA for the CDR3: TGTGCCTGGCGCACCGGGACTAGCGGTAATGAGCAGTTCTTC.

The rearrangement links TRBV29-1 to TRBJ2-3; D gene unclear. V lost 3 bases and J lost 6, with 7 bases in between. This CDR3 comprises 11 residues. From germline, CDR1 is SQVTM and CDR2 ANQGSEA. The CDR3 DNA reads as TGCAGCGTTGAGAGGATGGATACGCAGTATTTT. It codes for CSVERMDTQYF.

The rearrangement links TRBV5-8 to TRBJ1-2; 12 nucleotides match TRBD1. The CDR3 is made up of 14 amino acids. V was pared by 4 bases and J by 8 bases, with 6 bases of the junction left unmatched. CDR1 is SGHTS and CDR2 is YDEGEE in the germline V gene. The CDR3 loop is CASSRDRGLGGYTF. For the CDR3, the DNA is TGTGCCAGCAGCCGGGACAGGGGGCTCGGGGGCTACACCTTC.

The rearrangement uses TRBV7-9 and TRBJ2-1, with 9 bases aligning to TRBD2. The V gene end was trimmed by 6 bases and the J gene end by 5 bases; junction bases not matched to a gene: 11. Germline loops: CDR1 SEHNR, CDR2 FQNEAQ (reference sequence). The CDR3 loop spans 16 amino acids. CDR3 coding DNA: TGTGCCAGCAGGCGCAGTAGCGGGAGTGGAGACAATGAGCAGTTCTTC. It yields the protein CASRRSSGSGDNEQFF.

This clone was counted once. CDR3 loop: CSASFNQPQHF. CDR3 in DNA: TGCAGTGCTAGTTTCAATCAGCCCCAGCATTTT. This chain connects TRBV20-1 to TRBJ1-5; D is unclear. CDR3 length: 11 residues. Between the trimmed V and J ends, which lost 3 bases and 3 bases, there was a span of 3 bases. CDR1 is DFQATT, CDR2 SNEGSKA, per germline (reference sequence).

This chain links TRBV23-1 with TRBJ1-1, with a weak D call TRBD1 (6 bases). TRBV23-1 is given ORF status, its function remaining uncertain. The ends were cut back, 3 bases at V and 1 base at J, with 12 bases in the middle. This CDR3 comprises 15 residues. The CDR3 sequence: CASSQGWGRNTEAFF. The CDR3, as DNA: TGCGCCAGCAGTCAGGGATGGGGGCGGAACACTGAAGCTTTCTTT.

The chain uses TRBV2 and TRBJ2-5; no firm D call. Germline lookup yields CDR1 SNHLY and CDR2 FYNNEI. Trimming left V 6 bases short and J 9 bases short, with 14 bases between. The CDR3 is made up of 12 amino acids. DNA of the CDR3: TGTGCCAGCAGGCCAGTGGGCCACCCCCAGTACTTC. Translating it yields CASRPVGHPQYF.

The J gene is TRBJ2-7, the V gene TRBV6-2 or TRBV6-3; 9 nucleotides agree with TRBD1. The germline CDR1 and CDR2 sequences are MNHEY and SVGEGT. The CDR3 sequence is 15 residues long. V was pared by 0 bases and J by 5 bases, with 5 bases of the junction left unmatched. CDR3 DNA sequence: TGTGCCAGCAGTTACTCTTCCGGACAGGGGAACGAGCAGTACTTC. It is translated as CASSYSSGQGNEQYF.

CDR3 sequence reads: CASSLMGGAQYEQYF. CDR3 bases: TGTGCCAGCAGCTTAATGGGGGGCGCACAATACGAGCAGTACTTC. This chain connects TRBV7-3 to TRBJ2-7, with D possibly being TRBD1 or TRBD2 (6 bases each). This CDR3 has 15 amino acids. Germline V gene sequence: CDR1 SGHTA, CDR2 FQGTGA. V lost 1 base, J lost 4 bases, and 14 bases lay in between.

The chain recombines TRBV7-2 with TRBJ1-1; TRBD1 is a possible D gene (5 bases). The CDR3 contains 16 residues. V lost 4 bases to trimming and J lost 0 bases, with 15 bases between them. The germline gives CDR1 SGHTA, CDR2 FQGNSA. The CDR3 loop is CASSSTPGRLNTEAFF. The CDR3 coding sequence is TGTGCCAGCAGCTCCACCCCGGGACGGCTGAACACTGAAGCTTTCTTT.

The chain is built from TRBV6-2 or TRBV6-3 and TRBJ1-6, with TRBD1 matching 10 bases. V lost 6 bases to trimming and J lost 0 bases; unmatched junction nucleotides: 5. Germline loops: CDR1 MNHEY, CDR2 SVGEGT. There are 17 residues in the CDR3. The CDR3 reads CASSRDRGSSYNSPLHF. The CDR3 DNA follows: TGTGCCAGCAGCCGGGACAGGGGAAGCTCCTATAATTCACCCCTCCACTTT.

The CDR3 here is CASSVMNTEAFF. Written as DNA, the CDR3 is TGTGCCAGTAGCGTGATGAACACTGAAGCTTTCTTT. This chain joins TRBV19 and TRBJ1-1; D gene unclear. Looked up from germline, CDR1 is LNHDA and CDR2 is SQIVND (reference sequence). V shed 6 bases and J shed 0 bases, with 5 bases lying between them. This CDR3 comprises 12 residues.

CDR3 nucleotide sequence: TGTGCCAGCAGCCAAGTGGGGCGGGGGACCACAGATACGCAGTATTTT. It translates to CASSQVGRGTTDTQYF. The chain couples TRBV14 to TRBJ2-3, with TRBD2 matching 7 bases. The V gene end was trimmed by 1 base and the J gene end by 2 bases; junction bases not matched to a gene: 6. The germline V gene has CDR1 SGHDN and CDR2 FVKESK. This CDR3 comprises 16 residues. The entire variable domain, with the rest obtained from reference TRBV14 and TRBJ2-3, is as follows: EAGVTQFPSHSVIEKGQTVTLRCDPISGHDNLYWYRRVMGKEIKFLLHFVKESKQDESGMPNNRFLAERTGGTYSTLKVQPAELEDSGVYFCASSQVGRGTTDTQYFGPGTRLTVL.

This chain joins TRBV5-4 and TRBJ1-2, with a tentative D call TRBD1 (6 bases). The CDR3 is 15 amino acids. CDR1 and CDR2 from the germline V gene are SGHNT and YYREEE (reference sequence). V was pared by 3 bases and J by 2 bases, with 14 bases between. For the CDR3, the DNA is TGTGCCAGCAGCTCCGGGGGCAGGGTGAACTATGGCTACACCTTC. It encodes CASSSGGRVNYGYTF.

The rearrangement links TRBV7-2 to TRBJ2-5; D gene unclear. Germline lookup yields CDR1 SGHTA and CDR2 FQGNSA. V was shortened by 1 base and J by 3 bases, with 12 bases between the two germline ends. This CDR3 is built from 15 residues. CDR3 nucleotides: TGTGCCAGCAGCTTAGTTTGGGGTTCGGAAGAGACCCAGTACTTC. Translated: CASSLVWGSEETQYF.

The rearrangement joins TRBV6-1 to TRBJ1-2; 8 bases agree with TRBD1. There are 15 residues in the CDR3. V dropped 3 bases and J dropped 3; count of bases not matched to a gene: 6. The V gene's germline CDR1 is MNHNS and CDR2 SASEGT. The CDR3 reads CASSDTGGRDYGYTF. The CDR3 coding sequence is TGTGCCAGCAGTGATACAGGGGGAAGGGACTATGGCTACACCTTC.

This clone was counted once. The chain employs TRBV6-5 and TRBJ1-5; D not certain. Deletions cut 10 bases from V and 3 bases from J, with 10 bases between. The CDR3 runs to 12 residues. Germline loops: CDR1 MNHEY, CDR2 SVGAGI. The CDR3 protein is CATRTFNQPQHF. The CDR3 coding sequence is TGTGCCACTCGGACTTTCAATCAGCCCCAGCATTTT.

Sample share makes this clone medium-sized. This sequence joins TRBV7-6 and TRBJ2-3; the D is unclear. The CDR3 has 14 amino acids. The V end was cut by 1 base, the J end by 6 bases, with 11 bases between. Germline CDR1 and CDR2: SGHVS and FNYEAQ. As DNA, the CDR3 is TGTGCCAGCAGCTTAGAACCAAACTTGGATACGCAGTATTTT. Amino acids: CASSLEPNLDTQYF.

The CDR3 nucleotides read TGTGCCAGCAGTGGCGGGACAGCCGCAACTAATGAAAAACTGTTTTTT. Encoded protein: CASSGGTAATNEKLFF. The chain has TRBV28 and TRBJ1-4, with 7 bases aligning to TRBD1. CDR3 length equals 16 residues. Germline lookup yields CDR1 MDHEN and CDR2 SYDVKM. V lost 5 bases and J lost 0; bases outside the gene matches: 6.

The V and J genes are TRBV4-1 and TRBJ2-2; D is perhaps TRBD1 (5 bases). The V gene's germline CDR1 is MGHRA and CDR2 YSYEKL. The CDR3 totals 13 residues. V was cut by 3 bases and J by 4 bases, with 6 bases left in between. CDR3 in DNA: TGCGCCAGCAGCCATGACAGCACCGGGGAGCTGTTTTTT. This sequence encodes CASSHDSTGELFF.

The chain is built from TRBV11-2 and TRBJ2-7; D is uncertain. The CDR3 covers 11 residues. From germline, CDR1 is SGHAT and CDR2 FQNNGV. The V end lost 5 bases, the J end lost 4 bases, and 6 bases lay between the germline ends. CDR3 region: CASSQQYEQYF. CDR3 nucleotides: TGTGCCAGCAGCCAACAGTACGAGCAGTACTTC.

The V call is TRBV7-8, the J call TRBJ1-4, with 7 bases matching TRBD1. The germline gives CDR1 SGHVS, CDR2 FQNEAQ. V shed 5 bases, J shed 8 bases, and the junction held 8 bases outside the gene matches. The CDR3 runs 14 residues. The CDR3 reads CASSLRDRDEKLFF. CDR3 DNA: TGTGCCAGCAGCCTAAGAGACAGGGACGAAAAACTGTTTTTT.

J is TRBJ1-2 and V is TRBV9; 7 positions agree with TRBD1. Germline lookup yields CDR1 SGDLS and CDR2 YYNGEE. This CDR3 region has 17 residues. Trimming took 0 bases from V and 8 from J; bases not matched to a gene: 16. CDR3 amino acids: CASSVEGVTGEGSGYTF. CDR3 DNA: TGTGCCAGCAGCGTAGAAGGGGTCACAGGGGAAGGGTCAGGCTACACCTTC.

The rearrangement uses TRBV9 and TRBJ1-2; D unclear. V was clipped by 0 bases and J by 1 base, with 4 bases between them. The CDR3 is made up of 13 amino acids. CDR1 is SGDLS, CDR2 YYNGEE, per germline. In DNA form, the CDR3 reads TGTGCCAGCAGCGTAGTGGTTAACTATGGCTACACCTTC. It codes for CASSVVVNYGYTF.

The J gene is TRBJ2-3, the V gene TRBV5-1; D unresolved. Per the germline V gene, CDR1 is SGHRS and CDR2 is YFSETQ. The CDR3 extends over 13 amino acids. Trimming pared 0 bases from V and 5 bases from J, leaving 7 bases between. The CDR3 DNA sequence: TGCGCCAGCAGCTTGGTAGGCGGAGATACGCAGTATTTT. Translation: CASSLVGGDTQYF.

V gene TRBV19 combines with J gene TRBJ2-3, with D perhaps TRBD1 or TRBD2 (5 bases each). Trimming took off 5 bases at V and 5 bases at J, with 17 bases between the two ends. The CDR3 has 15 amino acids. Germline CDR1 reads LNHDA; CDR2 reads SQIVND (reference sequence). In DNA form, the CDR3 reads TGTGCCAGTAGTTGGGGGATGTCTGGTGGAGATACGCAGTATTTT. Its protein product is CASSWGMSGGDTQYF.